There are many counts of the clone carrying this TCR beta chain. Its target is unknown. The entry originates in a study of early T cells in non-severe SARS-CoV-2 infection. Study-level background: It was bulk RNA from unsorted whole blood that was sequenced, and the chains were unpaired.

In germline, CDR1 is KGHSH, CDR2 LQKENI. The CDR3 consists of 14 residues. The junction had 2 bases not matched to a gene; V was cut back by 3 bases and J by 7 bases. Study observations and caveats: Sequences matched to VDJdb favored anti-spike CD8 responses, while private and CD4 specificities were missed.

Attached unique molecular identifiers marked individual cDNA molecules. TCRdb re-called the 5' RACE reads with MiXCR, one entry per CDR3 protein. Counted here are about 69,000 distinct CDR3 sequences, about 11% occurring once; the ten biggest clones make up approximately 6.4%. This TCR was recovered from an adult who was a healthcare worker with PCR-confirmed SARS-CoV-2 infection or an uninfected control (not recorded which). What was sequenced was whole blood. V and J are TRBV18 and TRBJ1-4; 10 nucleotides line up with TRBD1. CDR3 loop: CASSPRTGGEKLFF. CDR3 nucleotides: TGTGCCAGCTCACCGCGGACAGGGGGTGAAAAACTGTTTTTT.